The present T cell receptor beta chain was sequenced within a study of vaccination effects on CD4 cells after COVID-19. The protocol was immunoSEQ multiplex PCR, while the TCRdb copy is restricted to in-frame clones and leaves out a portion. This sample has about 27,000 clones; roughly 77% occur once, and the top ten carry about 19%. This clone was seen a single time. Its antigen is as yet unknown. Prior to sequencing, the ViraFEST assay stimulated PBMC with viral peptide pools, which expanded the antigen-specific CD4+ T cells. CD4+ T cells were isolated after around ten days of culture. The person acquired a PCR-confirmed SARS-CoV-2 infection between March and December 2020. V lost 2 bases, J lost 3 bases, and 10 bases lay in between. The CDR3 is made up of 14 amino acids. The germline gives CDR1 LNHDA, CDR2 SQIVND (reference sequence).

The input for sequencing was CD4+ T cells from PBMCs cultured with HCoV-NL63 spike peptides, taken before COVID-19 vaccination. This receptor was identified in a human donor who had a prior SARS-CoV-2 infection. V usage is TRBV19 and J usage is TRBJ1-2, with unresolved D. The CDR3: CASSILGGDYGYTF. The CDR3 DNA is TGTGCCAGTAGTATACTCGGCGGAGACTATGGCTACACCTTC.